This T cell receptor beta chain was sequenced for a study of blood T cell repertoires in COVID-19. Study information: Acute-phase and convalescent COVID-19 samples originated in the United States, Italy and Spain. T cells, B-cell-depleted T cells, or PBMCs supplied cDNA or gDNA.

The junction had 6 bases not matched to a gene; V was cut back by 5 bases and J by 3 bases. Germline V gene sequence: CDR1 LGHDT, CDR2 YNNKEL (reference sequence). This CDR3 has 15 amino acids. Original analysis: The authors estimated nucleated cell counts from reference gene primer amplification. The data were produced by immunoSEQ multiplex PCR, yet TCRdb's version contains in-frame clones alone and is incomplete. V and J calls and clone size follow that table, whereas D and trimming were derived from the DNA. The sample lists about 150,000 clones, over 80% occurring once. The sequence was collected from a woman aged 45-60 years with acute or convalescent COVID-19. The sequencing input was peripheral blood. The chain joins TRBV3-1 (or the pseudogene TRBV3-2) to TRBJ2-1; 8 bases fit TRBD2. The chain's CDR3 is CASSLVAGFYNEQFF. CDR3 in DNA: TGTGCCAGCAGCTTAGTAGCGGGATTCTACAATGAGCAGTTCTTC.